A selection of T cell receptor beta chains follows, all from one sample in a study of blood T cell repertoires in COVID-19. Clones were read by immunoSEQ multiplex PCR, and TCRdb kept only the in-frame ones, dropping some. The table shows some 150,000 clones, with approximately 90% occurring only once. Sequenced material: peripheral blood. The receptors derive from a woman aged 70-85 years with acute or convalescent COVID-19. CDR3s include the opening cysteine and the closing phenylalanine or tryptophan. Each record gives: V gene, clone size, J gene, D gene, CDR3 DNA, CDR3 protein. A D gene is named only where the DNA matches it firmly. The listing skips clone size in some rows; elsewhere it reads once, few, many or a size class.

V: TRBV7-8
size: NA
J: TRBJ2-7
D: TRBD1
DNA: TGTGCCAGCAGCCTCCGGACAGGGCCCTATGGCGAGCAGTACTTC
CDR3: CASSLRTGPYGEQYF

V: TRBV4-3
size: NA
J: TRBJ2-1
D: TRBD2
DNA: TGCGCCAGCGCTCTGACTAGCGGGGGCTACAATGAGCAGTTCTTC
CDR3: CASALTSGGYNEQFF

V: TRBV5-1
size: once
J: TRBJ2-3
D: NA
DNA: TGCGCCAGCAGCTTGGGTGACAGTATAATCACAGATACGCAGTATTTT
CDR3: CASSLGDSIITDTQYF

V: TRBV5-1
size: once
J: TRBJ2-1
D: TRBD2
DNA: TGCGCCAGCAGCTTGGGAGGCGGGAGCTCCTACAATGAGCAGTTCTTC
CDR3: CASSLGGGSSYNEQFF

V: TRBV10-3
size: NA
J: TRBJ1-1
D: TRBD1
DNA: TGTGCCATCAGGGGGACAGGGGGCAATCTCGGGCACACTGAAGCTTTCTTT
CDR3: CAIRGTGGNLGHTEAFF

V: TRBV15
size: NA
J: TRBJ1-1
D: TRBD1
DNA: TGTGCCACCAGCAGAGGGGGACAGGGGGCAACTGAAGCTTTCTTT
CDR3: CATSRGGQGATEAFF

V: TRBV7-9
size: NA
J: TRBJ2-3
D: NA
DNA: TGTGCCAGCAGCCCCCTCCCAGATACGCAGTATTTT
CDR3: CASSPLPDTQYF

V: TRBV6-5
size: NA
J: TRBJ2-7
D: NA
DNA: TGTGCCAGCACTGGATTTGGGGTAGGGGCTTACGAGCAGTACTTC
CDR3: CASTGFGVGAYEQYF

V: TRBV6-2/TRBV6-3
size: NA
J: TRBJ2-1
D: TRBD2
DNA: TGTGCCAGCAGTTACAGGGCTAGCGGGGGCAACAATGAGCAGTTCTTC
CDR3: CASSYRASGGNNEQFF

V: TRBV27
size: NA
J: TRBJ1-2
D: NA
DNA: TGTGCCAGCAGACGCCGGGACACCTACCGCTATGGCTACACCTTC
CDR3: CASRRRDTYRYGYTF

V: TRBV18
size: once
J: TRBJ2-5
D: NA
DNA: TGTGCCAGCTCACCACCTGGAGCTCCCCAAGAGACCCAGTACTTC
CDR3: CASSPPGAPQETQYF

V: TRBV28
size: NA
J: TRBJ1-3
D: NA
DNA: TGTGCCAGCAGTACTCAGGGGTCTTCCGGAAACACCATATATTTT
CDR3: CASSTQGSSGNTIYF

V: TRBV28
size: NA
J: TRBJ1-2
D: NA
DNA: TGTGCCAGCAGTTTTAGTTCGGGGGGGAAAGGTTATGGCTACACCTTC
CDR3: CASSFSSGGKGYGYTF

V: TRBV4-3
size: NA
J: TRBJ1-5
D: NA
DNA: TGCGCCAGCAGCCAAGAGTGGGGAGGCCAGCCCCAGCATTTT
CDR3: CASSQEWGGQPQHF

V: TRBV19
size: NA
J: TRBJ1-5
D: TRBD1
DNA: TGTGCCAGTAGTCATCTAGGAGGGACAGTTAGCAATCAGCCCCAGCATTTT
CDR3: CASSHLGGTVSNQPQHF

V: TRBV11-1
size: NA
J: TRBJ1-6
D: TRBD1
DNA: TGTGCCAGCAGCCATACGGGACAGTTTAATTCACCCCTCCACTTT
CDR3: CASSHTGQFNSPLHF

V: TRBV5-1
size: NA
J: TRBJ1-6
D: NA
DNA: TGCGCCAGCAGACAGGGCCCGGATAATTCACCCCTCCACTTT
CDR3: CASRQGPDNSPLHF

V: TRBV6-6
size: once
J: TRBJ1-2
D: TRBD1
DNA: TGTGCCAGCAGTTACTCGGGGGACAGGGGGCATGGCTACACCTTC
CDR3: CASSYSGDRGHGYTF

V: TRBV2
size: NA
J: TRBJ1-2
D: TRBD1
DNA: TGTGCCAGCAGGCGTGGACAGGCCCTCAACTATGGCTACACCTTC
CDR3: CASRRGQALNYGYTF

V: TRBV2
size: NA
J: TRBJ1-3
D: TRBD1
DNA: TGTGCCAGCAGTGAACAGGGGGCAGCTGGAAACACCATATATTTT
CDR3: CASSEQGAAGNTIYF

V: TRBV28
size: NA
J: TRBJ1-2
D: TRBD1
DNA: TGTGCCAGCAGTTTAACAGGAAGGACAGGGAGGGGCTACACCTTC
CDR3: CASSLTGRTGRGYTF

V: TRBV6-2/TRBV6-3
size: NA
J: TRBJ1-6
D: TRBD1
DNA: TGTGCCAGCAGTTACCAAGACAGGGAAGGTTCACCCCTCCACTTT
CDR3: CASSYQDREGSPLHF

V: TRBV18
size: few
J: TRBJ1-3
D: NA
DNA: TGTGCCAGCTCACCGGACAGTTCCGGACCGACTGGAAACACCATATATTTT
CDR3: CASSPDSSGPTGNTIYF

V: TRBV3-1/TRBV3-2
size: few
J: TRBJ1-4
D: NA
DNA: TGTGCCAGCAGCCAAGACGGGGAGATCGGTGAAAAACTGTTTTTT
CDR3: CASSQDGEIGEKLFF

V: TRBV28
size: NA
J: TRBJ1-2
D: TRBD1
DNA: TGTGCCAGCAGTTCCCCCGGACAGGGGATAACCCTTTATGGCTACACCTTC
CDR3: CASSSPGQGITLYGYTF

V: TRBV28
size: NA
J: TRBJ2-5
D: TRBD1
DNA: TGTGCCAGCAGTTCCGGGACAGGGTACGAGACCCAGTACTTC
CDR3: CASSSGTGYETQYF

V: TRBV5-5
size: NA
J: TRBJ2-6
D: TRBD1
DNA: TGTGCCAGCAGCTCCGGGACAGGGGTCTCTGGGGCCAACGTCCTGACTTTC
CDR3: CASSSGTGVSGANVLTF

V: TRBV6-5
size: once
J: TRBJ2-5
D: NA
DNA: TGTGCCAGCAGTTCCCCTCGGGAATACCAAGAGACCCAGTACTTC
CDR3: CASSSPREYQETQYF

V: TRBV15
size: NA
J: TRBJ2-6
D: TRBD2
DNA: TGTGCCACCAGCAGAGAGGCGGGGGTCGCTAACTCTGGGGCCAACGTCCTGACTTTC
CDR3: CATSREAGVANSGANVLTF

V: TRBV12-5
size: NA
J: TRBJ2-1
D: NA
DNA: TGTGCTAGTGGCCGTGGGCCTGAGCAGTTCTTC
CDR3: CASGRGPEQFF

V: TRBV15
size: once
J: TRBJ1-4
D: NA
DNA: TGTGCCACCAGGACGATGGGGGGGTTTGCAACTAATGAAAAACTGTTTTTT
CDR3: CATRTMGGFATNEKLFF

V: TRBV5-8
size: once
J: TRBJ1-2
D: TRBD1
DNA: TGTGCCAGCAGCTTGGGGGGACAGTTTGGCTACACCTTC
CDR3: CASSLGGQFGYTF

V: TRBV7-2
size: once
J: TRBJ2-5
D: TRBD2
DNA: TGTGCCAGCAGCTTATCCGGGACTAGGAAAGAGACCCAGTACTTC
CDR3: CASSLSGTRKETQYF

V: TRBV29-1
size: NA
J: TRBJ2-4
D: TRBD1
DNA: TGCAGCGTTGGTCGGACAGGGGAAAACATTCAGTACTTC
CDR3: CSVGRTGENIQYF

V: TRBV6-5
size: NA
J: TRBJ2-5
D: TRBD1
DNA: TGCGCTATTGGACAGGACGAGACCCAGTACTTC
CDR3: CAIGQDETQYF

V: TRBV7-9
size: NA
J: TRBJ1-6
D: TRBD1
DNA: TGTGCCAGCAGCTCCTGGACAGGGAGGGATTCACCCCTCCACTTT
CDR3: CASSSWTGRDSPLHF

V: TRBV21-1
size: NA
J: TRBJ1-5
D: NA
DNA: TGTGCCAGCAGCAAAGGGTTGGGATTTCGGGGGAGCAATCAGCCCCAGCATTTT
CDR3: CASSKGLGFRGSNQPQHF

V: TRBV4-3
size: NA
J: TRBJ2-4
D: TRBD2
DNA: TGCGCCAGCAGCCAGGAAGCGGGGGGCTCAGCCAAAAACATTCAGTACTTC
CDR3: CASSQEAGGSAKNIQYF

V: TRBV7-2
size: NA
J: TRBJ1-2
D: TRBD1
DNA: TGTGCCAGCAGCCTGCCCGGACAGGGGCGTGGCTACACCTTC
CDR3: CASSLPGQGRGYTF

V: TRBV29-1
size: NA
J: TRBJ1-2
D: TRBD1
DNA: TGCAGCGTTTTTGCCCCCATGGACAGGGGTCTGAGGGGCTACACCTTC
CDR3: CSVFAPMDRGLRGYTF

V: TRBV5-6
size: NA
J: TRBJ1-2
D: TRBD1
DNA: TGTGCCAGCAGCGGGGACGCGAGGGGGCGCATTTATGGCTACACCTTC
CDR3: CASSGDARGRIYGYTF

V: TRBV3-1/TRBV3-2
size: few
J: TRBJ2-7
D: NA
DNA: TGTGCCAGCAGCCTCAGACACAACGGGCAGTACTTC
CDR3: CASSLRHNGQYF

V: TRBV9
size: NA
J: TRBJ2-5
D: TRBD2
DNA: TGTGCCCGCAGCGTACGGGGGAGCGGGGGGGCCCAAGAGACCCAGTACTTC
CDR3: CARSVRGSGGAQETQYF

V: TRBV5-4
size: few
J: TRBJ2-3
D: NA
DNA: TGTGCCAGCAGCTTGCAGGGCACAGATACGCAGTATTTT
CDR3: CASSLQGTDTQYF

V: TRBV18
size: NA
J: TRBJ2-3
D: NA
DNA: TGTGCCAGCTCTCTGACAGATACGCAGTATTTT
CDR3: CASSLTDTQYF